These T cell receptor beta chains were read from a single sample in a study of response to subunit inactivated influenza vaccine. One entry per CDR3 protein, called by TCRdb with MiXCR from the RT-PCR reads. The table includes approximately 480,000 distinct CDR3 sequences, roughly 9.7% detected once. Sequenced material: PBMCs from blood, taken more than 35 days after vaccination. These receptors all stem from a man aged 50 or older who received an inactivated influenza vaccine. CDR3s include the opening cysteine and the closing phenylalanine or tryptophan. The D gene is left open where the match is weak. The size of a clone is reported for some rows only, either as once, few or many, or as a class for expanded clones.

v_gene	d_gene	j_gene	abundance	CDR3aa	CDR3nt
TRBV10-3	NA	TRBJ2-2	few	CAISEWSSRGELFF	TGTGCCATCAGTGAGTGGTCTTCACGCGGGGAGCTGTTTTTT
TRBV7-9	TRBD1	TRBJ1-2	many	CASRATGNYGYTF	TGTGCCAGCAGAGCGACAGGGAACTATGGCTACACCTTC
TRBV20-1	NA	TRBJ1-2	NA	CSATGTSYGYTF	TGCAGTGCAACCGGGACCTCCTATGGCTACACCTTC
TRBV5-5	NA	TRBJ1-4	NA	CASSRSLEKLFF	TGTGCCAGCAGCCGATCTCTAGAAAAACTGTTTTTT
TRBV7-8	TRBD2	TRBJ2-1	NA	CASSLGLAEPKFF	TGTGCCAGCAGCTTAGGACTAGCGGAGCCCAAGTTCTTC
TRBV11-2	TRBD2	TRBJ2-7	many	CASADAGGYEQYF	TGTGCCAGCGCTGACGCGGGAGGCTACGAGCAGTACTTC
TRBV10-3	NA	TRBJ1-5	NA	CAISESGQDQPQHF	TGTGCCATCAGTGAGTCTGGGCAAGATCAGCCCCAGCATTTT
TRBV28	NA	TRBJ1-5	NA	CASSPWGAGQPQHF	TGTGCCAGCAGTCCCTGGGGGGCCGGTCAGCCCCAGCATTTT
TRBV5-1	TRBD2	TRBJ2-7	few	CASSLEGSSGSKYF	TGCGCCAGCAGCTTGGAGGGCAGTAGCGGGAGCAAGTACTTC
TRBV6-1	TRBD1	TRBJ1-1	few	CASSRQGGGLNTEAFF	TGTGCCAGCAGTAGACAGGGGGGAGGATTGAACACTGAAGCTTTCTTT
TRBV4-3	TRBD2	TRBJ2-1	NA	CASSQRTSGRLDEQFF	TGCGCCAGCAGCCAACGGACTAGCGGGAGATTAGATGAGCAGTTCTTC
TRBV20-1	NA	TRBJ2-5	NA	CSALSGKDETQYF	TGCAGTGCCCTCAGCGGAAAGGACGAGACCCAGTACTTC
TRBV9	TRBD1	TRBJ2-2	NA	CASSVSLTGENTGELFF	TGTGCCAGCAGCGTTTCACTTACAGGGGAGAACACCGGGGAGCTGTTTTTT
TRBV5-4	TRBD1	TRBJ2-1	many	CASSSTGTGTYNEQFF	TGTGCCAGCAGCAGTACCGGGACAGGGACTTACAATGAGCAGTTCTTC
TRBV19	TRBD1	TRBJ1-5	many	CASIRDRDSNQPQHF	TGTGCCAGTATCCGGGACAGGGATAGCAATCAGCCCCAGCATTTT
TRBV14	NA	TRBJ1-2	few	CASSPYTSGYTF	TGTGCCAGCAGCCCGTACACAAGTGGCTACACCTTC
TRBV4-1	NA	TRBJ1-2	NA	CASSQGRQVNYGYTF	TGCGCCAGCAGCCAAGGTCGACAGGTTAACTATGGCTACACCTTC
TRBV12-3/TRBV12-4	NA	TRBJ2-2	NA	CASRPQGGGTGELFF	TGTGCCAGCAGGCCACAGGGTGGGGGCACCGGGGAGCTGTTTTTT
TRBV20-1	TRBD2	TRBJ2-1	few	CSASRGLAVEQFF	TGCAGTGCTAGTAGGGGACTAGCAGTTGAGCAGTTCTTC
TRBV20-1	NA	TRBJ1-4	few	CSARDIRVGTNEKLFF	TGCAGTGCTAGAGATATCAGGGTCGGAACTAATGAAAAACTGTTTTTT
TRBV15	TRBD2	TRBJ2-5	NA	CATSGRLAGVETQYF	TGTGCCACCAGCGGCCGACTAGCGGGAGTGGAGACCCAGTACTTC
TRBV5-1	TRBD1	TRBJ1-1	few	CASSPDRATEAFF	TGCGCCAGCAGCCCGGACAGGGCCACTGAAGCTTTCTTT
TRBV5-1	NA	TRBJ2-3	NA	CAGHAATYTDTQYF	TGCGCCGGCCACGCGGCCACCTACACAGATACGCAGTATTTT
TRBV7-8	NA	TRBJ2-7	few	CASSQRESYEQYF	TGTGCCAGCAGCCAACGGGAATCCTACGAGCAGTACTTC
TRBV15	TRBD1	TRBJ2-3	few	CATRGTGGWNTQYF	TGTGCCACCAGGGGGACAGGGGGATGGAATACGCAGTATTTT
TRBV18	TRBD1	TRBJ2-7	NA	CASSPPTGQGGYEQYF	TGTGCCAGCTCACCACCGACCGGACAGGGCGGTTACGAGCAGTACTTC
TRBV11-2	NA	TRBJ1-4	few	CASSRPGPAEKLFF	TGTGCCAGCAGCCGCCCGGGGCCGGCCGAAAAACTGTTTTTT
TRBV9	NA	TRBJ2-1	NA	CASSAEGDSYNEQFF	TGTGCCAGCAGCGCCGAAGGGGACTCCTACAATGAGCAGTTCTTC
TRBV15	TRBD2	TRBJ2-1	NA	CATRGGVGGESYNEQFF	TGTGCCACCAGAGGAGGGGTCGGGGGGGAGTCCTACAATGAGCAGTTCTTC
TRBV20-1	TRBD2	TRBJ2-3	NA	CSARDGAGGRDTQYF	TGCAGTGCTAGAGATGGGGCGGGAGGGCGAGATACGCAGTATTTT
TRBV20-1	TRBD2	TRBJ2-1	NA	CSARLPGLAENNEQFF	TGCAGTGCTAGACTACCGGGACTAGCAGAGAACAATGAGCAGTTCTTC
TRBV4-3	NA	TRBJ2-5	NA	CASSQDMGFYETQYF	TGCGCCAGCAGCCAAGATATGGGGTTCTACGAGACCCAGTACTTC
TRBV20-1	NA	TRBJ1-1	few	CSAQGNTEAFF	TGCTCCGCCCAGGGAAACACTGAAGCTTTCTTT
TRBV28	NA	TRBJ2-3	many	CASSLERSSTDTQYF	TGTGCCAGCAGTTTAGAGCGGAGTAGCACAGATACGCAGTATTTT
TRBV21-1	NA	TRBJ2-6	NA	CVSSATGVFGANVLTF	TGTGTCAGCAGCGCGACAGGGGTTTTTGGGGCCAACGTCCTGACTTTC
TRBV28	NA	TRBJ2-3	many	CASSPFKRSDSTDTQYF	TGTGCCAGCAGTCCCTTCAAGCGGTCCGATAGCACAGATACGCAGTATTTT
TRBV6-1	TRBD2	TRBJ2-1	NA	CASSPSGTSSYNEQFF	TGTGCCAGCAGTCCCTCCGGGACTAGCTCCTACAATGAGCAGTTCTTC
TRBV2	NA	TRBJ1-5	few	CASSEAVFEPQHF	TGTGCCAGCAGTGAAGCGGTTTTCGAGCCCCAGCATTTT
TRBV6-4	NA	TRBJ2-7	NA	CASSEGKDWEYF	TGTGCCAGCAGTGAGGGAAAGGATTGGGAGTACTTC
TRBV29-1	NA	TRBJ2-7	medium-sized	CSVEIGYEQYF	TGCAGCGTTGAAATAGGCTACGAGCAGTACTTC
TRBV5-1	NA	TRBJ2-7	NA	CASSLTAGSYEQYF	TGCGCCAGCAGCCTGACGGCCGGTTCCTACGAGCAGTACTTC
TRBV5-6	NA	TRBJ1-1	NA	CASRSIWPGNTEAFF	TGTGCCAGCAGATCGATTTGGCCGGGGAACACTGAAGCTTTCTTT
TRBV20-1	NA	TRBJ2-3	many	CSARDPGWTDTQYF	TGCAGTGCTAGAGATCCAGGATGGACAGATACGCAGTATTTT
TRBV7-3	NA	TRBJ2-1	many	CASSLKTGNEQFF	TGTGCCAGCAGCTTAAAGACGGGCAATGAGCAGTTCTTC
TRBV10-3	NA	TRBJ1-1	few	CAISATGTSEAFF	TGTGCCATCAGTGCCACCGGGACCTCTGAAGCTTTCTTT
TRBV20-1	NA	TRBJ1-5	NA	CSARSGRNNQPQHF	TGCAGTGCTAGATCCGGACGGAATAATCAGCCCCAGCATTTT
TRBV27	NA	TRBJ2-1	NA	CATQRGVGGNEQFF	TGTGCCACCCAACGCGGGGTCGGGGGAAATGAGCAGTTCTTC
TRBV28	NA	TRBJ1-2	few	CASSKQGWTYGYTF	TGTGCCAGCAGTAAGCAGGGTTGGACCTATGGCTACACCTTC
TRBV12-3/TRBV12-4	NA	TRBJ2-7	many	CASTQQGYEQYF	TGTGCCAGCACCCAACAGGGCTACGAGCAGTACTTC
TRBV4-3	TRBD2	TRBJ2-2	NA	CASSQESQRGATGELFF	TGCGCCAGCAGCCAAGAGTCCCAGCGGGGGGCCACCGGGGAGCTGTTTTTT
TRBV4-3	NA	TRBJ2-1	NA	CASSQEKGGVEQFF	TGCGCCAGCAGCCAAGAGAAGGGGGGCGTGGAGCAGTTCTTC
TRBV7-9	NA	TRBJ2-5	few	CASSPRVETQYF	TGTGCCAGCAGCCCCCGGGTAGAGACCCAGTACTTC